This note documents a single TCR beta chain sequence. This record belongs to a study of blood T cell repertoires in COVID-19. Study-wide background: From the United States, Italy and Spain came samples of acute and convalescent COVID-19. Nucleic acid was either cDNA or gDNA, and it came from T cells, B-cell-depleted T cells, or PBMCs.

Original processing notes: Amplification of reference gene primers was used by the study to estimate nucleated cell counts. Assay: immunoSEQ multiplex PCR; the TCRdb copy retains only in-frame clones and omits some. V, J and clone size are taken as reported in that table, and D and trimming were inferred from the DNA itself. In the table there are about 150,000 clones, approximately 89% of which are singletons. V gave up 5 bases and J gave up 7 bases, with 17 bases separating them. There are 15 residues in the CDR3. Germline V gene data show CDR1 as SGHAT and CDR2 as FQNNGV. This chain uses TRBV11-2 with TRBJ1-4; no firm D call. The receptor was isolated from a man aged 60-69 years with active or convalescent COVID-19. Material for sequencing was peripheral blood. The CDR3 loop is CASSPLAGRGEKLFF. The CDR3 bases are TGTGCCAGCAGCCCTCTAGCGGGCCGGGGTGAAAAACTGTTTTTT.